The 26 T cell receptor beta chains given below trace back to one sample, sequenced in a study of regulatory T cells in long-lasting Graves disease. The sample's time point: persistent/refractory GD, antithyroid drugs over 5 years with positive TRAb. PBMCs provided the RNA from which the TCR library was made. In building TCR beta libraries, iRepertoire HTBI primers were used together with Arm-PCR of CDR3 regions. MiXCR, applied by TCRdb to the multiplex PCR reads, yields one record per CDR3 protein. The data show hundreds of thousands of distinct CDR3 sequences, with around a fifth seen just once and 29% held by the top ten. This specimen consisted of peripheral blood mononuclear cells (PBMCs), obtained when the disease was refractory, from a patient treated with antithyroid drugs. These receptors were collected from a female donor with Graves disease.

This clonotype turned up a few times. The CDR3 sequence: CSARAGQGAYGYTF. As DNA, the CDR3 is TGCAGTGCTAGAGCGGGACAGGGGGCATATGGCTACACCTTC. The chain uses TRBV20-1 and TRBJ1-2; TRBD1 aligns across 12 bases. J lost 5 bases, V lost 1 base, and 2 bases had no gene match. Germline CDR1 DFQATT, CDR2 SNEGSKA (reference sequence). The CDR3 spans 14 residues.

The sample holds many counts of this clonotype. The V call is TRBV7-2, the J call TRBJ1-5; D might be TRBD1 (6 bases). Trimming removed 3 bases from V and 4 bases from J, with 13 bases in between. Germline-derived CDR1 and CDR2 are SGHTA and FQGNSA. The CDR3 is made up of 15 amino acids. CDR3 nucleotide sequence: TGTGCCAGCAGCTTCACCGGACAGCGGAATCAGCCCCAGCATTTT. Amino acid sequence: CASSFTGQRNQPQHF.

The sample holds many counts of this clonotype. The chain recombines TRBV5-4 with TRBJ2-5, with 10 nucleotides matching TRBD2. The ends lost 0 bases at V and 6 bases at J; junction bases unmatched: 5. CDR1 and CDR2 (germline): SGHNT, YYREEE (reference sequence). The CDR3 spans 15 residues. Here the CDR3 DNA reads TGTGCCAGCAGCTTGGGAGCGGGAGGGGGGCAGACCCAGTACTTC. Translating it yields CASSLGAGGGQTQYF.

Points on this clonotype: One junction end disagrees with the germline gene, perhaps due to a read error. This chain links TRBV27 with TRBJ2-7; D tentatively reads TRBD1 or TRBD2 (5 bases each). The CDR3 loop spans 15 amino acids. Per germline, CDR1 MNHEY and CDR2 SMNVEV (reference sequence). CDR3: CASSLRRDLTYEQCF. CDR3 coding DNA: TGTGCCAGCAGTTTACGTAGGGACCTAACCTACGAGCAGTGCTTC.

Concerning this clonotype: A much larger clone sits a single nucleotide away, making a read error possible. This chain links TRBV11-2 with TRBJ1-6; 8 positions match TRBD1. Germline-derived CDR1 and CDR2 are SGHAT and FQNNGV. The CDR3 totals 16 residues. V shed 6 bases, J shed 11 bases, and the junction held 15 bases outside the gene matches. CDR3 protein: CASSQSRGRRDPPLHF. The CDR3 region has the DNA TGTGCCAGCAGTCAATCCAGGGGGCGCCGGGATCCACCCCTCCACTTT.

The rearrangement links TRBV5-1 to TRBJ2-7, with 10 bases matching TRBD1. Losses at the gene ends were 4 bases for V and 7 bases for J; bases not matched to a gene: 5. CDR3 length: 13 amino acids. Germline V gene data show CDR1 as SGHRS and CDR2 as YFSETQ. CDR3 residues: CASSQSDRGEQYF. The CDR3, as DNA: TGCGCCAGCAGCCAATCGGACAGGGGGGAGCAGTACTTC.

Comment on this clonotype: One end of the junction does not line up with germline, which may come from a read error. The genes are TRBV7-2 and TRBJ1-5; possibly TRBD1 for D (5 bases). This CDR3 is built from 16 residues. CDR1 and CDR2 from the germline V gene are SGHTA and FQGNSA. CDR3 DNA sequence: TGTGCCGGCAGCCCGGGGGGGGTCGGGGGACATCAGCCCCAGCATTTT. This gives the protein CAGSPGGVGGHQPQHF.

This clonotype was seen only a few times. This chain connects TRBV7-9 to TRBJ1-2; D gene unclear. Trimming removed 3 bases from V and 1 base from J, with 15 bases in between. In germline, CDR1 is SEHNR, CDR2 FQNEAQ (reference sequence). This CDR3 contains 16 residues. The CDR3 region is CASSLFLGTDNYGYTF. In nucleotides, the CDR3 is TGTGCCAGCAGCTTGTTCCTGGGAACGGATAACTATGGCTACACCTTC. Full variable domain (missing parts from reference TRBV7-9 and TRBJ1-2): DTGVSQNPRHKITKRGQNVTFRCDPISEHNRLYWYRQTLGQGPEFLTYFQNEAQLEKSRLLSDRFSAERPKGSFSTLEIQRTEQGDSAMYLCASSLFLGTDNYGYTFGSGTRLTVV.

This clonotype was seen many times. This chain links TRBV2 with TRBJ2-7; D is unresolved. The V and J ends lost 11 bases and 2 bases respectively, with 19 bases between them. Germline assignment: CDR1 SNHLY and CDR2 FYNNEI. The CDR3 extends over 14 amino acids. Written as DNA, the CDR3 is TGTGCCGTACCATGGGTCCACGGAACCTACGAGCAGTACTTC. Its protein product is CAVPWVHGTYEQYF.

The V call is TRBV24-1, the J call TRBJ2-2, with 7 bases aligning to TRBD1. The CDR3 is 17 amino acids. The junction had 9 bases not matched to a gene; V was cut back by 3 bases and J by 3 bases. From germline, CDR1 is KGHDR and CDR2 SFDVKD. The CDR3, as DNA: TGTGCCACCAGTGATGACAGGGTGCCCCTTCACACCGGGGAGCTGTTTTTT. Amino acids: CATSDDRVPLHTGELFF.

This clonotype appeared a few times. Written as DNA, the CDR3 is TGTGCCAGCAGTTCGGGACTAGCGGTATTTGAGCAGTTCTTC. Protein: CASSSGLAVFEQFF. The gene calls are TRBV7-2 and TRBJ2-1, with TRBD2 matching 11 bases. This CDR3 is 14 amino acids long. Looked up from germline, CDR1 is SGHTA and CDR2 is FQGNSA. Trimming removed 6 bases from V and 9 bases from J; junction bases left unmatched: 7.

This clonotype was observed a few times. The chain is built from TRBV20-1 and TRBJ1-4, with TRBD1 matching over 7 bases. Germline CDR1 reads DFQATT; CDR2 reads SNEGSKA (reference sequence). CDR3 length: 13 residues. Trimming cost V 6 bases and J 8 bases; bases outside gene matches: 9. This CDR3 is CSALTGPGEKLFF. The DNA of the CDR3 is TGCAGTGCCCTGACAGGGCCGGGGGAAAAACTGTTTTTT.

This clonotype was seen many times. The chain links TRBV12-3 or TRBV12-4 to TRBJ1-5; no reliable D call. The CDR3 loop spans 15 amino acids. Trimming took 5 bases from V and 4 from J, leaving 15 bases between them. This chain's CDR3 is CASSPHPGTNQPQHF. The CDR3, as DNA: TGTGCCAGCAGTCCCCATCCAGGAACTAATCAGCCCCAGCATTTT.

V is TRBV29-1 and J is TRBJ2-7; a possible D gene is TRBD2 (5 bases). Trimming shortened V by 4 bases and J by 2 bases, and 12 bases separated the two germline ends. Germline V gene data show CDR1 as SQVTM and CDR2 as ANQGSEA. The CDR3 loop spans 13 amino acids. The CDR3 region is CSVARGSAYEQYF. The CDR3 bases are TGCAGCGTTGCTCGGGGATCAGCCTACGAGCAGTACTTC.

This clonotype showed up many times. The CDR3 nucleotides read TGTGCCAGCAGTTACTTTTCCTGGGCGGGAGATAGCGAGCAGTACTTC. Encoded protein: CASSYFSWAGDSEQYF. V is TRBV6-2 or TRBV6-3 and J is TRBJ2-7; 7 nucleotides align to TRBD2. CDR3 length: 16 residues. With V trimmed by 1 base and J by 6 bases, 12 bases remained unmatched. In germline, CDR1 is MNHEY, CDR2 SVGEGT.

The chain joins TRBV5-1 to TRBJ1-3, with 8 bases that match TRBD1. The germline CDR1 and CDR2 sequences are SGHRS and YFSETQ. This CDR3 has 15 residues. J was trimmed by 2 bases and V by 1 base; bases with no gene match: 2. CDR3: CASSLWTGTGNTIYF. The DNA of the CDR3 is TGCGCCAGCAGCTTGTGGACAGGGACTGGAAACACCATATATTTT.

This clonotype showed up many times. This chain joins TRBV12-3 or TRBV12-4 and TRBJ1-2, with D maybe TRBD1 (6 bases). This CDR3 has 16 residues. The V gene lost 5 bases and the J gene lost 6 bases, with 22 bases spanning the gap. CDR3 nucleotides: TGTGCCAGCAGTACTTGGGGGCAGGGCGATAAGGATGGCTACACCTTC. It translates to CASSTWGQGDKDGYTF.

This clonotype occurred many times. This chain joins TRBV14 and TRBJ1-2; no definite D call. Germline CDR1 is SGHDN and CDR2 is FVKESK. CDR3 length: 15 amino acids. Trimming stripped 0 bases from V and 4 bases from J, with 12 bases between. The CDR3 bases are TGTGCCAGCAGCCAAGAGGGAAGACTCAGCTATGGCTACACCTTC. It codes for CASSQEGRLSYGYTF.

This clonotype was counted ten times or more. The rearrangement links TRBV28 to TRBJ2-2, with D uncertain. Between the trimmed V and J ends, which lost 6 bases and 7 bases, there was a span of 15 bases. This CDR3 is 14 amino acids long. Germline loops: CDR1 MDHEN, CDR2 SYDVKM. The CDR3 reads CASSFLGIGGELFF. For the CDR3, the DNA is TGTGCCAGCAGCTTCCTGGGGATCGGCGGGGAGCTGTTTTTT.

This clonotype showed up many times. The J gene is TRBJ1-1, the V gene TRBV12-3 or TRBV12-4, with 7 bases that match TRBD1. The CDR3 is 13 amino acids. V lost 3 bases, J lost 4 bases, and 2 bases stayed unmatched. This CDR3 is CASSFNRGTEAFF. The CDR3 coding sequence is TGTGCCAGCAGTTTCAACAGGGGCACTGAAGCTTTCTTT.

This clonotype has at least ten counts. The chain couples TRBV27 to TRBJ2-7; 9 nucleotides align to TRBD2. V shed 4 bases, J shed 3 bases, and the junction held 4 bases outside the gene matches. CDR3 length: 14 residues. The germline gives CDR1 MNHEY, CDR2 SMNVEV (reference sequence). CDR3 residues: CASSWRAGGYEQYF. CDR3 nucleotides: TGTGCCAGCAGTTGGCGAGCGGGAGGCTACGAGCAGTACTTC.

This clonotype was counted only a few times. This sequence joins TRBV13 and TRBJ1-1; D unclear. V lost 0 bases, J lost 0 bases, and 11 bases lay in between. The CDR3 loop spans 16 amino acids. Germline V gives CDR1 PRHDT, CDR2 FYEKMQ (reference sequence). DNA for the CDR3: TGTGCCAGCAGCTTAGGCCCGGGTTTGATGAACACTGAAGCTTTCTTT. Translating gives CASSLGPGLMNTEAFF.

This clonotype was observed many times. The chain uses TRBV6-9 and TRBJ2-5; tentative D call: TRBD1 (6 bases). This CDR3 is built from 15 residues. V lost 3 bases and J 5 bases, leaving 16 bases between the germline ends. Germline values: CDR1 MNHGY, CDR2 SVAAGI. The CDR3 DNA is TGTGCCAGCAGTTACAGGGGATGGGGTGAGGAGACCCAGTACTTC. Amino acids: CASSYRGWGEETQYF.

A word on this clonotype: With a much larger clone just one base away, this may be a read error. V gene TRBV11-1 combines with J gene TRBJ2-7; D is unclear. CDR1 is SGHAT, CDR2 FQDESV, per germline (reference sequence). The CDR3 is 13 amino acids. The CDR3 is CASGLGKAYEQYF. CDR3 in DNA: TGTGCCAGCGGCTTAGGGAAGGCCTACGAGCAGTACTTC. The variable domain in full, with the rest retrieved from reference TRBV11-1 and TRBJ2-7, is EAEVAQSPRYKITEKSQAVAFWCDPISGHATLYWYRQILGQGPELLVQFQDESVVDDSQLPKDRFSAERLKGVDSTLKIQPAELGDSAMYLCASGLGKAYEQYFGPGTRLTVT.

The rearrangement uses TRBV10-2 and TRBJ1-5; D uncertain. Trimming left V 6 bases short and J 1 base short, with 22 bases between. Germline CDR1 reads WSHSY; CDR2 reads SAAADI. This CDR3 contains 18 residues. CDR3 nucleotides: TGCGCCAGCAGGGGAGGAGGTCCGGCCCGGCAGAGCAATCAGCCCCAGCATTTT. It specifies CASRGGGPARQSNQPQHF.

The CDR3 DNA is TGCGCCAGCAGCCAAGGACAGGGTCTCCTGTCCGGTTCACCCCTCCACTTT. It codes for CASSQGQGLLSGSPLHF. The rearrangement joins TRBV4-3 to TRBJ1-6; 7 bases are shared with TRBD1. This CDR3 region has 17 residues. Germline trimming cut 1 base from V and 9 bases from J; bases unmatched to any gene: 12. Germline lookup yields CDR1 LGHNA and CDR2 YSLEER.